Listed below are T cell receptor beta chains from one sample, sequenced in a study of spatial heterogeneity in lung cancer. In TCRdb, the 5' RACE reads were re-called with MiXCR into one record per CDR3 protein. Of around 110,000 distinct CDR3 sequences in the sample, approximately 12% were seen once. This material consisted of PBMCs, taken at follow-up. The receptor source for this set is a male donor with early-stage non-small cell lung cancer. The conserved cysteine and the conserved F or W are not part of the CDR3 here. Fields, in order: V gene, D gene, clone size, CDR3 protein. The D gene is left open where the match is weak. Size is omitted from some rows. Given values are once, few, many or a class for expanded clones.

TRBV2 | NA | many | ASSPLAQTKNIQY
TRBV5-1 | TRBD1 | few | ASSFQTGGSETQY
TRBV30 | NA | few | AWSPLAMLF
TRBV29-1 | TRBD1 | few | SGQGSNGYT
TRBV4-3 | TRBD1 | NA | ASSQNRGFFQPQH
TRBV29-1 | TRBD2 | NA | SVVVAGANEQF
TRBV5-1 | TRBD1 | NA | ASRNRDRGYTGELF
TRBV10-3 | TRBD1 | many | AISESGQGRAQY
TRBV7-9 | NA | few | ASSLAGDINQPQH
TRBV10-3 | TRBD2 | few | AIQPSGGPLETQY
TRBV10-3 | NA | few | AISESTRDSPLH
TRBV4-1 | NA | few | ASSPEGDTQY